The 23 T cell receptor beta chains reported below all come from one sample, sequenced in a study of cytomegalovirus exposure and HLA in healthy donors. Vbeta (60) and Jbeta (13) primers were used in the PCR. The protocol was immunoSEQ multiplex PCR, while the TCRdb copy is restricted to in-frame clones and leaves out a portion. The sample yields roughly 120,000 clones, about 72% seen once. The material sequenced was PBMCs. These receptors were obtained from a man aged 50 or older in good health and CMV-seropositive.

The table lists this clone with a count of one. The genes are TRBV27 and TRBJ2-7, with 7 nucleotides matching TRBD2. The CDR3 totals 15 residues. V dropped 6 bases and J dropped 2; count of bases not matched to a gene: 10. Germline lookup yields CDR1 MNHEY and CDR2 SMNVEV (reference sequence). The CDR3 DNA reads as TGTGCCAGCAGACATTCTAGCGGAAACCCCTACGAGCAGTACTTC. Translated: CASRHSSGNPYEQYF.

The chain links TRBV5-4 to TRBJ2-1; 7 positions agree with TRBD1. Trimming cost V 7 bases and J 4 bases; bases outside gene matches: 8. CDR1 SGHNT and CDR2 YYREEE come from the germline V gene (reference sequence). The CDR3 is 14 amino acids. This CDR3 is CASYNRGQYNEQFF. CDR3 nucleotide sequence: TGTGCCAGCTACAACAGGGGCCAGTACAATGAGCAGTTCTTC.

V usage is TRBV5-1 and J usage is TRBJ1-4; 7 bases agree with TRBD1. This CDR3 region has 15 residues. Germline values: CDR1 SGHRS, CDR2 YFSETQ. V trimming: 4 bases; J trimming: 5 bases; junction bases outside the gene matches: 8. The CDR3 sequence is CASSVGDSQNEKLFF. The DNA for the CDR3 is TGCGCCAGCAGCGTAGGGGACAGTCAAAATGAAAAACTGTTTTTT.

This chain uses TRBV11-2 with TRBJ1-3; 10 bases line up with TRBD1. The length of the CDR3 is 13 residues. Germline V gene lookup returns CDR1 SGHAT and CDR2 FQNNGV. The V and J ends lost 5 bases and 12 bases, in that order; junction bases with no gene match: 7. The DNA of the CDR3 is TGTGCCAGCAGCACCCAGACAGGGGGCGACATATATTTT. It encodes CASSTQTGGDIYF. Full variable domain (outside the CDR3, taken from reference TRBV11-2 and TRBJ1-3): EAGVAQSPRYKIIEKRQSVAFWCNPISGHATLYWYQQILGQGPKLLIQFQNNGVVDDSQLPKDRFSAERLKGVDSTLKIQPAKLEDSAVYLCASSTQTGGDIYFGEGSWLTVV.

The V gene is TRBV6-1, the J gene TRBJ1-2; 7 bases match TRBD1. V was clipped by 6 bases and J by 4 bases; unmatched bases: 8. CDR1 is MNHNS and CDR2 is SASEGT in the germline V gene. The CDR3 has 14 residues. The CDR3 region is CASSTGEALYGYTF. DNA of the CDR3: TGTGCCAGCAGCACAGGGGAGGCTCTCTATGGCTACACCTTC.

The chain carries TRBV4-1 and TRBJ2-7; the D gene is possibly TRBD2 (6 bases). CDR3 size: 15 residues. CDR1 MGHRA and CDR2 YSYEKL come from the germline V gene. V was shortened by 0 bases and J by 1 base, with 10 bases between the two germline ends. CDR3 loop: CASSQDFGTSYEQYF. CDR3 nucleotides: TGCGCCAGCAGCCAAGACTTCGGGACTTCCTACGAGCAGTACTTC.

This chain connects TRBV9 to TRBJ1-3; 7 nucleotides line up with TRBD1. CDR3 length equals 16 residues. CDR1 and CDR2 (germline): SGDLS, YYNGEE. The J segment lost 4 bases and the V segment lost 0 bases, leaving 7 bases of the junction unmatched. As DNA, the CDR3 is TGTGCCAGCAGCGTAGAGGGGAGACAGGGCGGAAACACCATATATTTT. Translating gives CASSVEGRQGGNTIYF.

V and J are TRBV28 and TRBJ1-2, with D possibly being TRBD1 (6 bases). Germline V lookup: CDR1 MDHEN, CDR2 SYDVKM. This CDR3 comprises 14 residues. Deletions cut 5 bases from V and 8 bases from J, with 18 bases between. The CDR3 here is CASSGSAGANGYTF. CDR3 DNA: TGTGCCAGCAGTGGCTCCGCGGGGGCGAACGGCTACACCTTC.

This clone has more than one count but fewer than ten. The chain has TRBV19 and TRBJ1-5, with TRBD1 matching 7 bases. From germline, CDR1 is LNHDA and CDR2 SQIVND (reference sequence). The CDR3 is 15 residues long. V lost 5 bases to trimming and J lost 4 bases; unmatched junction nucleotides: 8. Here the CDR3 DNA reads TGTGCCAGTAGTCGGGACAGCCCATCTAATCAGCCCCAGCATTTT. Protein: CASSRDSPSNQPQHF.

The J gene is TRBJ2-3, the V gene TRBV10-1; 7 bases fit TRBD2. The germline V gene encodes CDR1 WNHNN and CDR2 SYGVQD (reference sequence). The CDR3 runs to 16 residues. V lost 0 bases and J lost 4; bases outside the gene matches: 7. The CDR3 DNA sequence: TGCGCCAGCAGTGAGTCCGGGGCGGGAGCGGCAGATACGCAGTATTTT. Amino acids: CASSESGAGAADTQYF.

The chain has TRBV6-5 and TRBJ2-7; 13 bases map to TRBD2. V shed 4 bases and J 5 bases; nucleotides not matched to a gene: 2. Germline CDR1 is MNHEY and CDR2 is SVGAGI. CDR3 size: 14 residues. The CDR3 DNA follows: TGTGCCAGCAGTTCTGGGACTAGCGGGAACGAGCAGTACTTC. This codes for CASSSGTSGNEQYF.

V usage is TRBV5-1 and J usage is TRBJ2-3; perhaps TRBD2 as D (6 bases). This CDR3 comprises 17 residues. Trimming left V 0 bases short and J 0 bases short, with 14 bases between. Germline V gene data show CDR1 as SGHRS and CDR2 as YFSETQ. CDR3 in amino acids: CASSLAGGGASTDTQYF. As DNA, the CDR3 is TGCGCCAGCAGCTTGGCCGGCGGCGGGGCTAGCACAGATACGCAGTATTTT.

CDR3: CASSYGQFLNTGELFF. In DNA form, the CDR3 reads TGTGCCAGCAGTTACGGACAGTTTCTGAACACCGGGGAGCTGTTTTTT. V is TRBV6-5 and J is TRBJ2-2, with a tentative D call TRBD1 (6 bases). CDR1 MNHEY and CDR2 SVGAGI come from the germline V gene. The CDR3 is 16 residues long. V lost 2 bases, J lost 1 base, and 11 bases lay in between.

The chain has TRBV25-1 and TRBJ2-2; D is perhaps TRBD1 (5 bases). This CDR3 has 14 residues. Trimming shortened V by 11 bases and J by 2 bases, and 15 bases separated the two germline ends. The germline gives CDR1 MGHDK, CDR2 SYGVNS. CDR3 sequence: CAVETDPNTGELFF. DNA of the CDR3: TGTGCCGTGGAGACAGACCCAAACACCGGGGAGCTGTTTTTT.

The chain uses TRBV4-1 and TRBJ1-2, with D tentatively TRBD1 (5 bases). This CDR3 region has 14 residues. V was trimmed by 4 bases and J by 4 bases, leaving 13 bases between them. Germline CDR1 is MGHRA and CDR2 is YSYEKL. The CDR3: CASSPRTSSYGYTF. The CDR3 bases are TGCGCCAGCAGCCCCCGGACATCTTCCTATGGCTACACCTTC.

This clone is classed as medium-sized. This chain connects TRBV6-5 to TRBJ2-2, with D perhaps matching TRBD2 (6 bases). The CDR3 totals 13 residues. The germline V gene has CDR1 MNHEY and CDR2 SVGAGI. Trimming pared 6 bases from V and 6 bases from J, leaving 11 bases between. In DNA, the CDR3 is TGTGCCAGCAGACGGGGGTCCGCCGGGGAGCTGTTTTTT. Translation gives CASRRGSAGELFF.

This clone was found once. V usage is TRBV7-9 and J usage is TRBJ2-7, with 7 positions matching TRBD1. In germline, CDR1 is SEHNR, CDR2 FQNEAQ (reference sequence). The trim removed 5 bases at V and 2 bases at J, leaving 9 bases unmatched. CDR3 size: 15 residues. CDR3 region: CASSRQGDPAYEQYF. The CDR3 DNA is TGTGCCAGCAGCCGACAGGGAGACCCGGCCTACGAGCAGTACTTC.

The chain combines TRBV19 with TRBJ2-1, with 11 bases fitting TRBD2. CDR3 size: 16 residues. Trimming took 3 bases from V and 4 from J; bases not matched to a gene: 5. Looked up from germline, CDR1 is LNHDA and CDR2 is SQIVND (reference sequence). This CDR3 is CASSMTLAGAYNEQFF. As DNA, the CDR3 is TGTGCCAGTAGTATGACACTAGCGGGAGCTTACAATGAGCAGTTCTTC.

This chain joins TRBV7-2 and TRBJ2-5; 7 bases line up with TRBD1. The J call may not be correct, given that the DNA end is closer to TRBJ2-7. The CDR3 spans 14 residues. Germline V gene data show CDR1 as SGHTA and CDR2 as FQGNSA. The CDR3 loop is CASSPRQGPYEQYF. CDR3 in DNA: TGTGCCAGCAGCCCTCGACAGGGCCCCTACGAGCAGTACTTC.

CDR3 DNA: TGTGCCAGTTATGAGACAGGTAACACTGAAGCTTTCTTT. This codes for CASYETGNTEAFF. The V and J genes are TRBV6-5 and TRBJ1-1, with TRBD1 as a possible D gene (6 bases). V lost 9 bases and J lost 2, with 13 bases in between. CDR1 is MNHEY and CDR2 is SVGAGI in the germline V gene. This CDR3 has 13 amino acids.

The CDR3 loop is CAISEGGVDTEAFF. As DNA, the CDR3 is TGTGCCATCAGTGAGGGAGGGGTGGACACTGAAGCTTTCTTT. J is TRBJ1-1 and V is TRBV10-3, with D maybe TRBD1 (5 bases). This CDR3 spans 14 amino acids. CDR1 is ENHRY, CDR2 SYGVKD, per germline. V gave up 2 bases and J gave up 3 bases, with 10 bases separating them.

The V gene is TRBV7-9, the J gene TRBJ1-6, with D uncertain. Germline loops: CDR1 SEHNR, CDR2 FQNEAQ (reference sequence). This CDR3 region has 15 residues. The ends were cut back, 1 base at V and 6 bases at J, with 10 bases in the middle. This chain's CDR3 is CASSLGVGVNSPLHF. CDR3 nucleotides: TGTGCCAGCAGCTTAGGGGTCGGGGTTAATTCACCCCTCCACTTT.

The chain joins TRBV5-1 to TRBJ2-1; 8 bases map to TRBD2. V shed 0 bases, J shed 5 bases, and the junction held 7 bases outside the gene matches. There are 16 residues in the CDR3. Germline V gene lookup returns CDR1 SGHRS and CDR2 YFSETQ. This CDR3 reads CASSLVSGSTHNEQFF. The CDR3, as DNA: TGCGCCAGCAGCTTGGTCAGCGGGAGCACTCACAATGAGCAGTTCTTC.